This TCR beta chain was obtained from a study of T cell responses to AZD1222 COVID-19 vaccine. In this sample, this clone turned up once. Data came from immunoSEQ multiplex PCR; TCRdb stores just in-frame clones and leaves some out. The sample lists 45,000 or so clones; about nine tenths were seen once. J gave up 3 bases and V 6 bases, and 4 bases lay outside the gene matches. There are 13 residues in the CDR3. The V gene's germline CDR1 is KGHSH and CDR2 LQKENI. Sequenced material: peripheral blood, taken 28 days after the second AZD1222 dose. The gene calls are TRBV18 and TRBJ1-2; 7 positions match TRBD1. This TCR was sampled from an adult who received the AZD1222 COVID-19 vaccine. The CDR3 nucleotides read TGTGCCAGCTCCCACAGGGGAGACTATGGCTACACCTTC. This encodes CASSHRGDYGYTF.